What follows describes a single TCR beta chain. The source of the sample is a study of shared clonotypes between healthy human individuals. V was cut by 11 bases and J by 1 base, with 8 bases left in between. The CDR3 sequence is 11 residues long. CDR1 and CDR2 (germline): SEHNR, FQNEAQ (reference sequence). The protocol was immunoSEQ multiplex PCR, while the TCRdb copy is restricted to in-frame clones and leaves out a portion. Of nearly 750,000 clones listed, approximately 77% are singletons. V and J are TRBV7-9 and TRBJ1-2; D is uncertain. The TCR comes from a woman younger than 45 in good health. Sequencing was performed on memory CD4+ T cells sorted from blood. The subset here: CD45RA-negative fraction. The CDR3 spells CAEEINYGYTF. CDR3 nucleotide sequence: TGTGCCGAAGAAATTAACTATGGCTACACCTTC.